The 27 T cell receptor beta chains given below trace back to one sample, sequenced in a study of neurological immune-mediated disorders. TCRdb re-analysed the 5' RACE reads in MiXCR, keeping a single row per CDR3 protein. The data contain tens of thousands of distinct CDR3 sequences, over 3.5% of them singletons. The sample comprised PBMCs. The receptors here all came from a man between 60 and 75 years old with multiple sclerosis.

This clonotype has ten or more counts. The J gene is TRBJ2-7, the V gene TRBV6-4; possible D gene TRBD1, 5 bases. V lost 8 bases, J lost 6 bases, and 17 bases lay in between. The germline CDR1 and CDR2 sequences are MRHNA and SNTAGT. This CDR3 is 13 amino acids long. The chain's CDR3 is CASSDTPQGEQYF. In nucleotides, the CDR3 is TGTGCCAGCTCGGACACACCTCAGGGCGAGCAGTACTTC.

This clonotype was detected many times. The chain joins TRBV7-6 to TRBJ1-6, with 9 nucleotides matching TRBD1. Trimming took 5 bases from V and 10 from J; bases not matched to a gene: 3. This CDR3 region has 13 residues. Per the germline V gene, CDR1 is SGHVS and CDR2 is FNYEAQ. Here the CDR3 reads CASSPGTGSPLHF. CDR3 in DNA: TGTGCCAGCAGCCCCGGGACAGGGTCACCCCTCCACTTT.

This clonotype was found many times. V and J are TRBV27 and TRBJ2-5, with D perhaps being TRBD1 or TRBD2 (5 bases each). V dropped 5 bases and J dropped 3 bases, with 10 bases sitting between them. The CDR3 is 13 residues long. Germline CDR1 MNHEY, CDR2 SMNVEV (reference sequence). CDR3 nucleotide sequence: TGTGCCAGCAGTGGGACCGTAGAAGAGACCCAGTACTTC. Encoded protein: CASSGTVEETQYF.

Comments on this clonotype: Given a much more abundant clone one base away, this may be a read error. CDR3 amino acids: CSARDRSSPLNF. The CDR3 DNA is TGCAGTGCCCGGGACAGGTCCTCACCCCTCAACTTT. The chain combines TRBV20-1 with TRBJ1-6; 8 positions match TRBD1. The CDR3 is 12 residues long. The germline V gene has CDR1 DFQATT and CDR2 SNEGSKA (reference sequence).

As concerns this clonotype: A much larger clone lies a single base off, so this may be a read error. The rearrangement uses TRBV12-3 or TRBV12-4 and TRBJ1-1; D unclear. V gave up 5 bases and J gave up 6 bases, with 13 bases separating them. This CDR3 has 13 residues. For the CDR3, the DNA is TGTGCCAGCAGTCCCAAGGGTTTCGCTGAAGCTTTCTTT. Its protein is CASSPKGFAEAFF.

The chain has TRBV5-1 and TRBJ1-2; tentative D call: TRBD1 (6 bases). Trimming stripped 2 bases from V and 6 bases from J, with 8 bases between. CDR3 length: 12 residues. The germline gives CDR1 SGHRS, CDR2 YFSETQ. CDR3 region: CASSFNRDGYTF. The CDR3 coding sequence is TGCGCCAGCAGCTTCAACAGGGATGGCTACACCTTC.

This clonotype was counted at least ten times. The gene calls are TRBV20-1 and TRBJ2-3, with D maybe TRBD1 (5 bases). Between the trimmed V and J ends, which lost 6 bases and 0 bases, there was a span of 16 bases. The germline V gene encodes CDR1 DFQATT and CDR2 SNEGSKA (reference sequence). The CDR3 spans 15 residues. The CDR3 DNA follows: TGCAGTGCCAACCTTCGGAAGGGGAGCACAGATACGCAGTATTTT. Translating gives CSANLRKGSTDTQYF.

This clonotype showed up many times. The gene calls are TRBV6-1 and TRBJ2-7; 7 nucleotides agree with TRBD2. Trimming took 1 base from V and 3 from J; bases not matched to a gene: 3. The germline gives CDR1 MNHNS, CDR2 SASEGT. The CDR3 has 14 residues. This CDR3 is CASSEGTRSYEQYF. In DNA, the CDR3 is TGTGCCAGCAGTGAAGGGACTAGAAGCTACGAGCAGTACTTC.

The sample holds many counts of this clonotype. The rearrangement links TRBV5-1 to TRBJ2-7; 10 positions match TRBD1. Per germline, CDR1 SGHRS and CDR2 YFSETQ. With 4 bases clipped from V and 4 bases from J, the junction kept 8 bases outside the gene matches. The CDR3 covers 15 residues. In nucleotides, the CDR3 is TGCGCCAGCAGCCCCTTGACAGGGGGCGGTTACGAGCAGTACTTC. Its protein product is CASSPLTGGGYEQYF.

In this sample, this clonotype turned up many times. The CDR3 coding sequence is TGTGCCAGCAGCGTACGTAGTGAGAGACCCTACGAGCAGTACTTC. Protein sequence: CASSVRSERPYEQYF. V and J are TRBV7-2 and TRBJ2-7; D remains ambiguous. Germline CDR1 is SGHTA and CDR2 is FQGNSA. This CDR3 contains 15 residues. V lost 5 bases and J lost 2, with 16 bases in between.

This clonotype has at least ten counts. The chain employs TRBV7-9 and TRBJ1-1; D possibly corresponds to TRBD1 (6 bases). The CDR3 consists of 15 residues. Germline CDR1 reads SEHNR; CDR2 reads FQNEAQ (reference sequence). V was pared by 8 bases and J by 1 base, with 17 bases between. CDR3 bases: TGTGCCAGCGGGGGACCAGGGGTCGAGAACACTGAAGCTTTCTTT. Translation: CASGGPGVENTEAFF.

This clonotype was picked up many times. The chain is built from TRBV24-1 and TRBJ2-1; D is unclear. The CDR3 consists of 13 residues. V lost 4 bases and J lost 4, with 7 bases in between. Per germline, CDR1 KGHDR and CDR2 SFDVKD. DNA of the CDR3: TGTGCCACCAGTGAAGGCCGATACAATGAGCAGTTCTTC. This gives the protein CATSEGRYNEQFF.

Concerning this clonotype itself: Being one base from a much bigger clone, this may be a read error. CDR3 bases: TGTGCCAGCACCCATACAGATACGCAGTATTTT. As protein: CASTHTDTQYF. The V gene is TRBV2, the J gene TRBJ2-3; D is undetermined. Germline V gene lookup returns CDR1 SNHLY and CDR2 FYNNEI. With 7 bases removed from V and 3 bases from J, the gap between germline ends came to 5 bases. This CDR3 spans 11 amino acids. The whole variable domain, filled in from reference TRBV2 and TRBJ2-3, reads EPEVTQTPSHQVTQMGQEVILRCVPISNHLYFYWYRQILGQKVEFLVSFYNNEISEKSEIFDDQFSVERPDGSNFTLKIRSTKLEDSAMYFCASTHTDTQYFGPGTRLTVL.

This clonotype was counted many times. In DNA form, the CDR3 reads TGTGCCAGCAGCCTCCAACCCGCGGGACAGGGGGGAGGGGAGCTGTTTTTT. It yields the protein CASSLQPAGQGGGELFF. The rearrangement uses TRBV7-3 and TRBJ2-2; TRBD1 agrees at 11 bases. CDR1 and CDR2 (germline): SGHTA, FQGTGA. The length of the CDR3 is 17 residues. The V segment lost 5 bases and the J segment 8 bases; nucleotides outside the gene matches: 13.

This clonotype was recorded many times. The rearrangement joins TRBV12-3 or TRBV12-4 to TRBJ1-1; 7 bases are shared with TRBD1. This CDR3 is 13 amino acids long. After removal of 6 bases from V and 1 base from J, the junction contained 2 bases not matched to a gene. The CDR3 nucleotides read TGTGCCAGCAGGAGACAGGGGAACACTGAAGCTTTCTTT. Encoded protein: CASRRQGNTEAFF.

This clonotype was observed a few times. The V call is TRBV28, the J call TRBJ1-1; TRBD1 matches 7 bases. The length of the CDR3 is 13 residues. In germline, CDR1 is MDHEN, CDR2 SYDVKM. V dropped 1 base and J dropped 10; count of bases not matched to a gene: 6. The CDR3 is CASSLSGGSLAFF. The CDR3 coding sequence is TGTGCCAGCAGTTTATCAGGGGGAAGTTTAGCTTTCTTT.

This clonotype showed up many times. The chain combines TRBV25-1 with TRBJ1-2, with D perhaps matching TRBD1 (5 bases). Germline values: CDR1 MGHDK, CDR2 SYGVNS. Trimming left V 5 bases short and J 2 bases short, with 15 bases between. The CDR3 covers 15 residues. The CDR3 region is CASSLGGRLNYGYTF. In nucleotides, the CDR3 is TGTGCCAGCAGTCTCGGGGGACGTTTAAACTATGGCTACACCTTC.

Comment on this clonotype: A much larger clone lies a single base off, so this may be a read error. CDR3 in DNA: TGCAGTGCCATAAGCACTGTTAATCAGCCCCAGAATTTT. This codes for CSAISTVNQPQNF. This chain connects TRBV20-1 to TRBJ1-5; unclear D gene. Germline V gene lookup returns CDR1 DFQATT and CDR2 SNEGSKA (reference sequence). The CDR3 runs to 13 residues.

This clonotype came up many times. The chain is built from TRBV10-3 and TRBJ2-3, with 11 nucleotides matching TRBD2. Losses at the gene ends were 4 bases for V and 7 bases for J; bases not matched to a gene: 4. Germline CDR1 reads ENHRY; CDR2 reads SYGVKD. The CDR3 contains 14 residues. CDR3 sequence: CAISGLAGTNTQYF. The CDR3 DNA reads TGTGCCATCAGTGGACTAGCGGGAACTAATACGCAGTATTTT.

There are many counts of this clonotype. This sequence joins TRBV11-3 and TRBJ1-1; D unclear. There are 13 residues in the CDR3. Trimming cost V 0 bases and J 7 bases, with 9 bases left between them. Germline V gives CDR1 SGHNT, CDR2 YENEEA. Here the CDR3 reads CASSLDPGGEAFF. The DNA of the CDR3 is TGTGCCAGCAGCTTAGATCCCGGCGGTGAAGCTTTCTTT. Filled out from reference TRBV11-3 and TRBJ1-1, the complete variable domain reads EAGVVQSPRYKIIEKKQPVAFWCNPISGHNTLYWYLQNLGQGPELLIRYENEEAVDDSQLPKDRFSAERLKGVDSTLKIQPAELGDSAVYLCASSLDPGGEAFFGQGTRLTVV.

At least ten counts were recorded for this clonotype. The chain is built from TRBV7-9 and TRBJ2-1; D is unclear. CDR1 and CDR2 (germline): SEHNR, FQNEAQ (reference sequence). Trimming stripped 5 bases from V and 2 bases from J, with 10 bases between. The CDR3 covers 14 residues. In nucleotides, the CDR3 is TGTGCCAGCAGCGGACCATATACCTACAATGAGCAGTTCTTC. Encoded protein: CASSGPYTYNEQFF.

This clonotype was recorded at least ten times. The chain joins TRBV6-6 to TRBJ1-5; D is undetermined. V lost 6 bases and J lost 0, with 15 bases in between. Germline values: CDR1 MNHNY, CDR2 SVGAGI (reference sequence). This CDR3 is 16 amino acids long. DNA of the CDR3: TGTGCCAGCAGGGTGCAGTCGGGATATAGCAATCAGCCCCAGCATTTT. Translating gives CASRVQSGYSNQPQHF.

This clonotype came up many times. J is TRBJ2-2 and V is TRBV5-6; no clear D. The germline V gene has CDR1 SGHDT and CDR2 YYEEEE. The CDR3 extends over 15 amino acids. V gave up 0 bases and J gave up 1 base, with 7 bases separating them. The CDR3 loop reads CASSLASGNTGELFF. The CDR3 nucleotides are TGTGCCAGCAGCTTGGCCTCAGGGAACACCGGGGAGCTGTTTTTT.

Ten or more counts support this clonotype. V usage is TRBV29-1 and J usage is TRBJ2-3, with 9 nucleotides matching TRBD2. Germline CDR1 is SQVTM and CDR2 is ANQGSEA. V was pared by 5 bases and J by 4 bases, with 7 bases of the junction left unmatched. The CDR3 consists of 14 residues. The CDR3 reads CSVSGLAGPDTQYF. The CDR3 DNA follows: TGCAGCGTTTCGGGGCTAGCGGGACCAGATACGCAGTATTTT.

There are many counts of this clonotype. The chain employs TRBV5-1 and TRBJ2-5, with TRBD2 as a possible D gene (6 bases). The V end was cut by 5 bases, the J end by 2 bases, with 16 bases between. Germline-derived CDR1 and CDR2 are SGHRS and YFSETQ. The length of the CDR3 is 15 residues. In DNA, the CDR3 is TGCGCCAGCAGTATTAGCGGAGCTTATCAAGAGACCCAGTACTTC. Its protein product is CASSISGAYQETQYF.

The sample holds many counts of this clonotype. The chain is built from TRBV20-1 and TRBJ2-7; D gene ambiguous. The CDR3 is 15 amino acids. Looked up from germline, CDR1 is DFQATT and CDR2 is SNEGSKA (reference sequence). Deletions cut 3 bases from V and 3 bases from J, with 18 bases between. CDR3 sequence: CSASCGPPLNYEQYF. The CDR3 DNA is TGCAGTGCTAGTTGTGGGCCGCCACTTAACTACGAGCAGTACTTC.

In its sample, this clonotype was seen many times. This chain connects TRBV7-2 to TRBJ2-2; perhaps D is TRBD1 or TRBD2 (6 bases each). V was shortened by 6 bases and J by 7 bases, with 21 bases between the two germline ends. The CDR3 has 16 amino acids. Germline V gives CDR1 SGHTA, CDR2 FQGNSA. This CDR3 is CASRPPGGAFNGELFF. The CDR3 DNA reads as TGTGCCAGCAGACCCCCCGGGGGCGCATTCAACGGGGAGCTGTTTTTT.